The subject of this entry is one T cell receptor (beta chain). The data stem from a study of PD-L1 blockade in urothelial cancer. Looking at the study overall: Counts from blood samples showed a median of around 150,000 T cells.

Trimming took 2 bases from V and 1 from J; bases not matched to a gene: 9. The CDR3 length is 17 residues. Germline values: CDR1 LGHNA, CDR2 YNFKEQ. Into every PCR, synthetic TCR analog templates were spiked. Sequencing was performed with immunoSEQ multiplex PCR; in TCRdb, only in-frame clones are kept and a portion is missing. The table records roughly 40,000 clones, over 75% of them present only once. Time point meaning: pretreatment peripheral blood. Here the sequenced sample was PBMCs, taken around atezolizumab (anti-PD-L1) treatment. The TCR comes from a donor aged 40 or over with urothelial cancer. The chain links TRBV4-2 to TRBJ2-3; 7 bases line up with TRBD2. The CDR3 region is CASSQPLKRGRTDTQYF. DNA of the CDR3: TGTGCCAGCAGCCAACCCCTAAAGCGGGGCCGCACAGATACGCAGTATTTT.